The clone carrying this T cell receptor (beta chain) came up many times. What it recognizes is unknown. The data belong to a study of identical twins. V gave up 2 bases and J gave up 5 bases; unmatched junction bases: 2. There are 14 residues in the CDR3. Germline CDR1 is LGHDT and CDR2 is YNNKEL (reference sequence). MiXCR was run by TCRdb on the 5' RACE reads, yielding one entry per CDR3 protein. The profile shows over 200,000 distinct CDR3 sequences, about 11% of them singletons. Study-wide findings and caveats: Excess low generation probability was seen in twin-shared out-of-frame alpha sequences. Without tracking the same donors, conclusions rested on cross-sectional statistical analysis.

The source of this sequence is a man aged 50-59 years in good health. This sequence joins TRBV3-1 and TRBJ2-1; 8 nucleotides align to TRBD2. The sample taken for sequencing was memory T cells sorted from blood. For the CDR3, the DNA is TGTGCCAGCAGCCAAACACTAGCGGACAATGAGCAGTTCTTC. Its translation: CASSQTLADNEQFF.